What follows are 27 T cell receptor beta chains derived from one specimen sequenced in a study of cytomegalovirus exposure and HLA in healthy donors. Both 60 Vbeta primers and 13 Jbeta primers went into the PCR. Using immunoSEQ multiplex PCR, the repertoire was profiled, and TCRdb retains in-frame clones only, with some absent. The data hold about 120,000 clones, with about 73% observed a single time. The sequenced material came from PBMCs. The receptors originated from a woman aged 35 to 49 in good health and CMV-seronegative.

The chain has TRBV7-2 and TRBJ1-6, with D perhaps matching TRBD1 (5 bases). The CDR3 contains 15 residues. Per germline, CDR1 SGHTA and CDR2 FQGNSA. V lost 5 bases and J lost 3, with 11 bases in between. The CDR3 region has the DNA TGTGCCAGCAGCCCGCGGGGGAACTATAATTCACCCCTCCACTTT. Amino acid sequence: CASSPRGNYNSPLHF. Full variable domain (missing parts from reference TRBV7-2 and TRBJ1-6): GAGVSQSPSNKVTEKGKDVELRCDPISGHTALYWYRQSLGQGLEFLIYFQGNSAPDKSGLPSDRFSAERTGGSVSTLTIQRTQQEDSAVYLCASSPRGNYNSPLHFGNGTRLTVT.

There are a few counts of this clone. The chain recombines TRBV14 with TRBJ1-2; TRBD1 matches at 7 bases. CDR1 is SGHDN, CDR2 FVKESK, per germline. V lost 5 bases, J lost 8 bases, and 14 bases stayed unmatched. The CDR3 loop spans 15 amino acids. The CDR3 region is CASSRSSTGKGGYTF. For the CDR3, the DNA is TGTGCCAGCAGCAGAAGCTCGACAGGGAAAGGGGGCTACACCTTC. Complete variable domain (other parts from reference TRBV14 and TRBJ1-2): EAGVTQFPSHSVIEKGQTVTLRCDPISGHDNLYWYRRVMGKEIKFLLHFVKESKQDESGMPNNRFLAERTGGTYSTLKVQPAELEDSGVYFCASSRSSTGKGGYTFGSGTRLTVV.

The chain recombines TRBV23-1 with TRBJ2-7; D unclear. TRBV23-1 is sorted into the ORF group, with uncertain function. The CDR3 runs to 13 residues. Trimming removed 0 bases at V and 7 bases at J, with 10 bases between. CDR3 nucleotides: TGCGCCAGCAGTCAATCCGAGGCTGGGGAGCAGTACTTC. It is translated as CASSQSEAGEQYF.

In this sample, this clone turned up a few times. The chain employs TRBV7-2 and TRBJ1-5; D remains unclear. Germline values: CDR1 SGHTA, CDR2 FQGNSA. Between the trimmed V and J ends, which lost 2 bases and 15 bases, there was a span of 17 bases. The CDR3 length is 13 residues. Written as DNA, the CDR3 is TGTGCCAGCAGCTTATCTGAGACAACCGCCCCGCATTTT. Translating gives CASSLSETTAPHF.

The chain recombines TRBV6-6 with TRBJ2-2, with a tentative D call TRBD2 (6 bases). Between the trimmed V and J ends, which lost 7 bases and 5 bases, there was a span of 11 bases. Looked up from germline, CDR1 is MNHNY and CDR2 is SVGAGI (reference sequence). The CDR3 totals 13 residues. CDR3 DNA: TGTGCCAGCATACTAGCCCGGACCGGGGAGCTGTTTTTT. This encodes CASILARTGELFF.

As regards this clone: The junction differs from germline at one of its ends, possibly a read error. The chain carries TRBV5-1 and TRBJ2-2; TRBD2 aligns across 9 bases. The V gene's germline CDR1 is SGHRS and CDR2 YFSETQ. The CDR3 totals 16 residues. The CDR3 is CASRLGLAENTGELFF. The DNA of the CDR3 is TGCGCCAGCAGATTGGGACTAGCCGAGAACACCGGGGAGCTGTTTTTT.

V usage is TRBV5-1 and J usage is TRBJ2-7; TRBD1 aligns across 8 bases. With 0 bases clipped from V and 2 bases from J, the junction kept 4 bases outside the gene matches. The CDR3 runs to 15 residues. Germline V CDR1 and CDR2: SGHRS, YFSETQ. DNA for the CDR3: TGCGCCAGCAGCTTGGCCGCAGGGGGCACCTACGAGCAGTACTTC. It is translated as CASSLAAGGTYEQYF.

The rearrangement uses TRBV2 and TRBJ2-7; D remains unclear. CDR3 length: 16 residues. Trimming stripped 5 bases from V and 0 bases from J, with 17 bases between. Germline lookup yields CDR1 SNHLY and CDR2 FYNNEI. This CDR3 reads CASSFPDTTSSYEQYF. The DNA for the CDR3 is TGTGCCAGCAGTTTCCCCGACACGACCAGCTCCTACGAGCAGTACTTC.

The chain recombines TRBV2 with TRBJ1-1; no definite D call. This CDR3 comprises 13 residues. Trimming removed 6 bases at V and 3 bases at J, with 11 bases between. CDR1 is SNHLY and CDR2 is FYNNEI in the germline V gene. The CDR3 reads CASSPKRDTEAFF. The CDR3 bases are TGTGCCAGCAGCCCTAAGAGGGACACTGAAGCTTTCTTT.

V is TRBV4-3 and J is TRBJ1-6, with D unresolved. Trimming left V 1 base short and J 7 bases short, with 14 bases between. CDR3 length equals 16 residues. The germline V gene encodes CDR1 LGHNA and CDR2 YSLEER. CDR3 amino acids: CASSQGRTTGNSPLHF. The CDR3 region has the DNA TGCGCCAGCAGCCAAGGACGGACGACGGGGAATTCACCCCTCCACTTT.

This clone has only a few counts. The chain couples TRBV10-1 to TRBJ2-3; D may be TRBD1 (6 bases). CDR3 size: 17 residues. Germline V gene sequence: CDR1 WNHNN, CDR2 SYGVQD (reference sequence). V gave up 6 bases and J gave up 3 bases, with 22 bases separating them. CDR3 sequence reads: CASSPTSLQGLTDTQYF. The CDR3 DNA reads as TGCGCCAGCAGCCCTACTTCCCTACAGGGTCTTACAGATACGCAGTATTTT.

The rearrangement uses TRBV6-6 and TRBJ2-5; D gene uncertain. The CDR3 has 14 amino acids. Germline V gene sequence: CDR1 MNHNY, CDR2 SVGAGI (reference sequence). Trimming cost V 0 bases and J 7 bases, with 12 bases left between them. The CDR3, as DNA: TGTGCCAGCAGTTACTCATCGCCCTCGGGGACCCAGTACTTC. Its protein product is CASSYSSPSGTQYF.

The chain is built from TRBV7-8 and TRBJ1-2; the D gene is possibly TRBD1 (6 bases). V lost 5 bases and J 8 bases, leaving 18 bases between the germline ends. CDR1 and CDR2 (germline): SGHVS, FQNEAQ. This CDR3 is built from 14 residues. CDR3 loop: CASSLARGGDGYTF. As DNA, the CDR3 is TGTGCCAGCAGCCTCGCCCGGGGGGGCGACGGCTACACCTTC.

This clone was detected a few times. V is TRBV7-9 and J is TRBJ1-2, with 7 positions matching TRBD1. The germline V gene encodes CDR1 SEHNR and CDR2 FQNEAQ (reference sequence). Germline trimming cut 5 bases from V and 4 bases from J; bases unmatched to any gene: 10. The CDR3 is 15 residues long. CDR3 nucleotides: TGTGCCAGCAGCACCGCCGGACAGGCCACCTATGGCTACACCTTC. Encoded protein: CASSTAGQATYGYTF. Supplemented by reference TRBV7-9 and TRBJ1-2, the full variable domain reads DTGVSQNPRHKITKRGQNVTFRCDPISEHNRLYWYRQTLGQGPEFLTYFQNEAQLEKSRLLSDRFSAERPKGSFSTLEIQRTEQGDSAMYLCASSTAGQATYGYTFGSGTRLTVV.

The chain recombines TRBV27 with TRBJ2-2; tentatively, D is TRBD1 (5 bases). The V end lost 4 bases, the J end lost 8 bases, and 17 bases lay between the germline ends. This CDR3 comprises 15 residues. The V gene's germline CDR1 is MNHEY and CDR2 SMNVEV (reference sequence). The CDR3, as DNA: TGTGCCAGCAGTTGGAGTACCTTAGGGGATGGGGAGCTGTTTTTT. It specifies CASSWSTLGDGELFF.

This rearrangement joins TRBV9 to TRBJ2-3, with TRBD2 as a possible D gene (5 bases). Germline V gene sequence: CDR1 SGDLS, CDR2 YYNGEE. The V and J ends lost 2 bases and 6 bases respectively, with 13 bases between them. This CDR3 spans 14 amino acids. As DNA, the CDR3 is TGTGCCAGCAGCGTCGGTAGCGCTCCGGATACGCAGTATTTT. This translates into CASSVGSAPDTQYF.

The gene calls are TRBV5-4 and TRBJ2-5; 8 bases are a match to TRBD2. The V gene's germline CDR1 is SGHNT and CDR2 YYREEE (reference sequence). V trimming: 4 bases; J trimming: 4 bases; junction bases outside the gene matches: 6. This CDR3 spans 14 amino acids. The CDR3 DNA is TGTGCCAGCAGCGCCGGGAGGGCGGGAGAGACCCAGTACTTC. It specifies CASSAGRAGETQYF.

The V and J genes are TRBV6-5 and TRBJ2-7; 11 nucleotides match TRBD1. Germline CDR1 and CDR2: MNHEY and SVGAGI. The CDR3 is 15 amino acids. V trimming: 6 bases; J trimming: 5 bases; junction bases outside the gene matches: 9. The CDR3 sequence is CASSQPGTGGDEQYF. The CDR3 DNA is TGTGCCAGCAGCCAGCCCGGGACAGGGGGGGACGAGCAGTACTTC.

The rearrangement joins TRBV5-6 to TRBJ2-1, with D perhaps matching TRBD2 (7 bases). This CDR3 has 15 amino acids. Looked up from germline, CDR1 is SGHDT and CDR2 is YYEEEE. V lost 2 bases to trimming and J lost 9 bases, with 18 bases between them. This chain's CDR3 is CASSFRGAWEGEQFF. The CDR3 DNA follows: TGTGCCAGCAGCTTTAGGGGGGCGTGGGAGGGTGAGCAGTTCTTC.

The chain carries TRBV28 and TRBJ2-3; D unclear. V lost 6 bases and J 0 bases, leaving 7 bases between the germline ends. CDR1 and CDR2 from the germline V gene are MDHEN and SYDVKM. This CDR3 has 13 amino acids. The CDR3 DNA follows: TGTGCCAGCAGCCGAGATAGCACAGATACGCAGTATTTT. Residues: CASSRDSTDTQYF.

The chain links TRBV18 to TRBJ2-3, with TRBD1 identical over 8 bases. CDR3 length equals 15 residues. Germline V lookup: CDR1 KGHSH, CDR2 LQKENI. Trimming took 4 bases from V and 1 from J; bases not matched to a gene: 4. The CDR3 DNA sequence: TGTGCCAGCTCACAACAGGGACAGGGCACAGATACGCAGTATTTT. Protein product: CASSQQGQGTDTQYF.

The rearrangement joins TRBV2 to TRBJ2-1; 10 bases map to TRBD2. With 0 bases clipped from V and 2 bases from J, the junction kept 16 bases outside the gene matches. The germline gives CDR1 SNHLY, CDR2 FYNNEI. The CDR3 contains 21 residues. As DNA, the CDR3 is TGTGCCAGCAGTGAAGCTTGGCCTAGCGGGAGACCGGCGGGGCCCTACAATGAGCAGTTCTTC. It codes for CASSEAWPSGRPAGPYNEQFF.

V and J are TRBV4-3 and TRBJ2-3; possible D gene TRBD2, 7 bases. The germline V gene has CDR1 LGHNA and CDR2 YSLEER. The germline V and J ends were trimmed by 1 base and 2 bases, with 19 bases remaining between them. The CDR3 runs to 18 residues. For the CDR3, the DNA is TGCGCCAGCAGCCAAGGGGGCCTGGGGGGGCGCTCCACAGATACGCAGTATTTT. Translation: CASSQGGLGGRSTDTQYF.

The genes are TRBV28 and TRBJ1-2, with TRBD1 matching over 7 bases. The CDR3 consists of 16 residues. Germline values: CDR1 MDHEN, CDR2 SYDVKM. The V gene end was trimmed by 5 bases and the J gene end by 8 bases; junction bases not matched to a gene: 17. This CDR3 reads CASSPTPQGVRAGYTF. CDR3 DNA: TGTGCCAGCAGTCCCACCCCCCAGGGGGTAAGAGCCGGCTACACCTTC.

The chain recombines TRBV25-1 with TRBJ2-7; 9 bases map to TRBD1. V was clipped by 3 bases and J by 4 bases; unmatched bases: 4. The CDR3 totals 14 residues. In germline, CDR1 is MGHDK, CDR2 SYGVNS. The chain's CDR3 is CASSDMGQGYEQYF. The CDR3 DNA reads as TGTGCCAGCAGTGATATGGGACAGGGTTACGAGCAGTACTTC.

The V and J genes are TRBV29-1 and TRBJ2-5; D is possibly TRBD2 (5 bases). In germline, CDR1 is SQVTM, CDR2 ANQGSEA. The CDR3 is 12 amino acids. The V end was cut by 5 bases, the J end by 4 bases, with 11 bases between. The CDR3 reads CSVRDPAETQYF. The CDR3 DNA reads TGCAGCGTTCGGGATCCGGCAGAGACCCAGTACTTC. The variable domain in full, completed from reference TRBV29-1 and TRBJ2-5, reads SAVISQKPSRDICQRGTSLTIQCQVDSQVTMMFWYRQQPGQSLTLIATANQGSEATYESGFVIDKFPISRPNLTFSTLTVSNMSPEDSSIYLCSVRDPAETQYFGPGTRLLVL.

V is TRBV7-2 and J is TRBJ2-7, with D hard to call. Germline CDR1 SGHTA, CDR2 FQGNSA. The CDR3 totals 14 residues. Trimming took 1 base from V and 3 from J, leaving 10 bases between them. CDR3 residues: CASSLGWSGYEQYF. CDR3 bases: TGTGCCAGCAGCTTAGGTTGGAGTGGCTACGAGCAGTACTTC.